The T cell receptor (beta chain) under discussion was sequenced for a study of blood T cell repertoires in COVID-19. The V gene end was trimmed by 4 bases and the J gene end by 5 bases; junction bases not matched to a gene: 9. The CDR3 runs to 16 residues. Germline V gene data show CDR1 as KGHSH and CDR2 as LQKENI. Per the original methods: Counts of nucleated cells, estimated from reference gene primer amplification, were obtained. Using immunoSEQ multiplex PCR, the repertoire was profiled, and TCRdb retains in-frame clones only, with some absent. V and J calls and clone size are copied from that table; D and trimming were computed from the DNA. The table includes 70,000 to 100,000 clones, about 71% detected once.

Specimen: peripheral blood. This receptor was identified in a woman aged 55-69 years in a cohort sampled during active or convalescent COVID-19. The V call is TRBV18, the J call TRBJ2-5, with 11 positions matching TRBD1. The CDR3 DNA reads TGTGCCAGCTCACAACCGGGACAGGGGGTAATCGAGACCCAGTACTTC. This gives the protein CASSQPGQGVIETQYF.